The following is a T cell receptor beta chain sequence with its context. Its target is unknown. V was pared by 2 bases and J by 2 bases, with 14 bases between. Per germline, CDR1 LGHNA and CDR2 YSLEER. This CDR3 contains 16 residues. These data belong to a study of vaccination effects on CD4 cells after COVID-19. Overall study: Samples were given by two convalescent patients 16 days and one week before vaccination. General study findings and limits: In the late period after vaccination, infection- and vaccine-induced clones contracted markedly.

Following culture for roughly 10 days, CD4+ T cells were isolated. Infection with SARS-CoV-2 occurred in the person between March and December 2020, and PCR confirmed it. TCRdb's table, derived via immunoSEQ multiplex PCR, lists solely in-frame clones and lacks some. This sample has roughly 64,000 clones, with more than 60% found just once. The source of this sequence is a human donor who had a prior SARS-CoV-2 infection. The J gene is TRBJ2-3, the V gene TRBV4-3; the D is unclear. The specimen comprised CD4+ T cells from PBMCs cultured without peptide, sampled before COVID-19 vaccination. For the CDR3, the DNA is TGCGCCAGCAGCCAATTGACACAGACAAACACAGATACGCAGTATTTT. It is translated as CASSQLTQTNTDTQYF.